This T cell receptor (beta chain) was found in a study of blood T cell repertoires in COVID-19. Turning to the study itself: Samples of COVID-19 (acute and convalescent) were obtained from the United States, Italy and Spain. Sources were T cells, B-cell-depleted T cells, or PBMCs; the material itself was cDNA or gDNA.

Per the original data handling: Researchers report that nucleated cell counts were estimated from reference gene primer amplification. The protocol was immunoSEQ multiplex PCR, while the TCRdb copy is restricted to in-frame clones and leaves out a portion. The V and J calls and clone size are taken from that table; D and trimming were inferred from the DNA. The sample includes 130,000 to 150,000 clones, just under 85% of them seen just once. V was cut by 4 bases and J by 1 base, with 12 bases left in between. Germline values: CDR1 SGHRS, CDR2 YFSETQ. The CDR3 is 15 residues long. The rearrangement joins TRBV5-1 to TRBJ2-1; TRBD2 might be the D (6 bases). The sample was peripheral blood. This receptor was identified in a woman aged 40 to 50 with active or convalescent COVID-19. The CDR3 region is CASSPIAESYNEQFF. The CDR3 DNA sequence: TGCGCCAGCAGCCCGATAGCGGAATCCTACAATGAGCAGTTCTTC.